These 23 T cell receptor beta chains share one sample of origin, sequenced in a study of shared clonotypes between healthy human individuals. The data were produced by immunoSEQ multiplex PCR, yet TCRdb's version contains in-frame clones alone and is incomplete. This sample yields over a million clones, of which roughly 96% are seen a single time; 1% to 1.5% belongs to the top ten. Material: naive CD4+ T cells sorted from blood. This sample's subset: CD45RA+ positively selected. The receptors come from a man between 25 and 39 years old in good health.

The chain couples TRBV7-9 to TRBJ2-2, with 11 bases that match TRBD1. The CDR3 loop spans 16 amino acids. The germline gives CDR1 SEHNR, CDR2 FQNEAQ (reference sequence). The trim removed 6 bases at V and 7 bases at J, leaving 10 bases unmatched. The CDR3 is CASSRPGQGVIGELFF. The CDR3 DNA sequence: TGTGCCAGCAGTCGACCGGGACAGGGGGTTATCGGGGAGCTGTTTTTT.

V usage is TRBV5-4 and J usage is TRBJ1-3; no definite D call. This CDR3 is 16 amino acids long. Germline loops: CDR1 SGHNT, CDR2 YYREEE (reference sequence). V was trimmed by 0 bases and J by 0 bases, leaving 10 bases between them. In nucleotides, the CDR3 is TGTGCCAGCAGCTTGGTCTCTCAGAGCTCTGGAAACACCATATATTTT. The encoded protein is CASSLVSQSSGNTIYF.

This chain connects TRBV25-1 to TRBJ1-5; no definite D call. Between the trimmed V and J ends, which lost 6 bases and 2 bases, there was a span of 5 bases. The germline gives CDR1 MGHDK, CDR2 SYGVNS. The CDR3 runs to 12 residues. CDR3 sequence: CASRYGNQPQHF. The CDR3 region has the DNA TGTGCCAGCAGGTATGGCAATCAGCCCCAGCATTTT.

CDR3 nucleotide sequence: TGTGCCAGCAGCGTAGAAGGGGCCAGCAATGAGCAGTTCTTC. Translating it yields CASSVEGASNEQFF. The chain couples TRBV9 to TRBJ2-1; perhaps TRBD1 as D (5 bases). The V gene lost 0 bases and the J gene lost 6 bases, with 10 bases spanning the gap. The CDR3 consists of 14 residues. Germline V gives CDR1 SGDLS, CDR2 YYNGEE.

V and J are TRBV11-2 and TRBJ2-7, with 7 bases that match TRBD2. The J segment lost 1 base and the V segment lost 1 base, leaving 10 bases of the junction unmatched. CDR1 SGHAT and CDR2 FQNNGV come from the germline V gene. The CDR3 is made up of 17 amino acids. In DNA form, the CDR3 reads TGTGCCAGCAGCTTAGTGGGCGGGAGAGTACGGTCCTACGAGCAGTACTTC. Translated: CASSLVGGRVRSYEQYF.

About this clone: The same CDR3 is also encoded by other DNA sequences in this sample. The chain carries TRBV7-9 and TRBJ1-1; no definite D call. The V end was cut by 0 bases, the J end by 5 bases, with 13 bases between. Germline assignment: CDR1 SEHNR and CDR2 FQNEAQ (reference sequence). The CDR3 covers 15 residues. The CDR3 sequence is CASSLAPGGRTEAFF. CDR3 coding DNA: TGTGCCAGCAGCTTAGCCCCTGGTGGCAGGACTGAAGCTTTCTTT.

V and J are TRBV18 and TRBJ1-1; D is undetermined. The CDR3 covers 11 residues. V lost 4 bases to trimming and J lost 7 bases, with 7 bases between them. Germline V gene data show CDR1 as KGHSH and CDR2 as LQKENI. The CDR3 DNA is TGTGCCAGCTCACATGGGAGTGAAGCTTTCTTT. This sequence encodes CASSHGSEAFF.

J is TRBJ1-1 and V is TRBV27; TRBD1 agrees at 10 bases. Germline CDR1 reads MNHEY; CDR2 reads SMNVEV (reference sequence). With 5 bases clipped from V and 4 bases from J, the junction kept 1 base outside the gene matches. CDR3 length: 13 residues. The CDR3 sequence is CASSGTGATEAFF. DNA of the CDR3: TGTGCCAGCAGTGGGACAGGGGCCACTGAAGCTTTCTTT.

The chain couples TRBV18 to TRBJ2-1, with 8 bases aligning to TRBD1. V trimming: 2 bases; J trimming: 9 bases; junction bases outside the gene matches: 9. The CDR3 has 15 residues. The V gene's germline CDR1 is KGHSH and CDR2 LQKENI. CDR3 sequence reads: CASSPGQGGFGEQFF. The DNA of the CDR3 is TGTGCCAGCTCACCAGGACAGGGAGGTTTCGGTGAGCAGTTCTTC.

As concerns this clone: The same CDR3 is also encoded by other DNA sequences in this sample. The CDR3 reads CASSVGTGPNYGYTF. The CDR3 DNA reads as TGTGCCAGCAGCGTTGGGACAGGGCCTAACTATGGCTACACCTTC. This chain uses TRBV9 with TRBJ1-2; 9 bases are a match to TRBD1. The V gene's germline CDR1 is SGDLS and CDR2 YYNGEE. J lost 0 bases, V lost 2 bases, and 2 bases had no gene match. The CDR3 has 15 amino acids. Variable domain in full (rest from reference TRBV9 and TRBJ1-2): DSGVTQTPKHLITATGQRVTLRCSPRSGDLSVYWYQQSLDQGLQFLIQYYNGEERAKGNILERFSAQQFPDLHSELNLSSLELGDSALYFCASSVGTGPNYGYTFGSGTRLTVV.

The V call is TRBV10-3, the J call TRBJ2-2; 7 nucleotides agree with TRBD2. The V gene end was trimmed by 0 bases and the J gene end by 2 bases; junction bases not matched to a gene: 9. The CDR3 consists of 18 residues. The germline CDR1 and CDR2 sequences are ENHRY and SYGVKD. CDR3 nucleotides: TGTGCCATCAGTGAGTCGAAGTTAGCGGGCCGCAACACCGGGGAGCTGTTTTTT. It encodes CAISESKLAGRNTGELFF.

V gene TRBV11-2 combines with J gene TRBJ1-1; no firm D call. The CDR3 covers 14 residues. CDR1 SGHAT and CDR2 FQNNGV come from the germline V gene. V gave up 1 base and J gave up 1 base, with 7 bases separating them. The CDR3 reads CASSLGARNTEAFF. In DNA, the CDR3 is TGTGCCAGCAGCTTAGGGGCGCGGAACACTGAAGCTTTCTTT.

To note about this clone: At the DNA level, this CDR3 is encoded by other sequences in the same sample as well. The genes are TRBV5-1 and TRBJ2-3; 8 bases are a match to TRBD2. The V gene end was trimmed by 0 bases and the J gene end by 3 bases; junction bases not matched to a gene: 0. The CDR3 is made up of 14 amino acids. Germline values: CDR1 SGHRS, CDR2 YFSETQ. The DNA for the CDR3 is TGCGCCAGCAGCTTGGAGCGGGGGACAGATACGCAGTATTTT. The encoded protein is CASSLERGTDTQYF.

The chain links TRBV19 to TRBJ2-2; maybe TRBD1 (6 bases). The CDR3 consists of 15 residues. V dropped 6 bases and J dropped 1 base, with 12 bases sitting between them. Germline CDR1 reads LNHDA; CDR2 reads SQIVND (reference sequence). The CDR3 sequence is CASSTQGRNTGELFF. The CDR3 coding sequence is TGTGCCAGTAGCACTCAGGGGCGGAACACCGGGGAGCTGTTTTTT.

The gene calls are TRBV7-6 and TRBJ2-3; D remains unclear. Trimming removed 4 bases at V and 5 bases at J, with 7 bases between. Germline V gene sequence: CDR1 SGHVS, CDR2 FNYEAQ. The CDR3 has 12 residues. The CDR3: CASSSGVDTQYF. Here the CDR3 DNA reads TGTGCCAGCAGCTCAGGCGTAGATACGCAGTATTTT.

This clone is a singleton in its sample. The CDR3 region is CASSGTSVYNEQFF. In DNA, the CDR3 is TGTGCCAGCAGCGGGACTAGCGTTTACAATGAGCAGTTCTTC. The rearrangement joins TRBV9 to TRBJ2-1; 9 bases are shared with TRBD2. The CDR3 is 14 residues long. V was pared by 3 bases and J by 4 bases, with 2 bases of the junction left unmatched. From germline, CDR1 is SGDLS and CDR2 YYNGEE.

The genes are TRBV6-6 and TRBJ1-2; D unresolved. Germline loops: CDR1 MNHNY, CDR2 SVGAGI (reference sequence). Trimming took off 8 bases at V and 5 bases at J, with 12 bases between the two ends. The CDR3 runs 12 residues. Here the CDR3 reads CASGRVDYGYTF. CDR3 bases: TGTGCCAGCGGGAGAGTCGATTATGGCTACACCTTC.

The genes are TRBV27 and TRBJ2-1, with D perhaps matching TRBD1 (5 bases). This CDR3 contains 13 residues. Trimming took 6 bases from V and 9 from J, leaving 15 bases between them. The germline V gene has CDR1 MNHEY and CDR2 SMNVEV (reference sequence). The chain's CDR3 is CASRGQAVVEQFF. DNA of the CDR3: TGTGCCAGCAGGGGGCAGGCGGTGGTTGAGCAGTTCTTC.

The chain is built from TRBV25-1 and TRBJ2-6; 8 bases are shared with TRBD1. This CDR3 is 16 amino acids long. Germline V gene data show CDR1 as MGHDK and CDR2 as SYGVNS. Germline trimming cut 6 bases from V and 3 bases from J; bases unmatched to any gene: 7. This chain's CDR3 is CASRKQGAGGANVLTF. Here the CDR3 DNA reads TGTGCCAGCAGAAAGCAGGGGGCGGGTGGGGCCAACGTCCTGACTTTC.

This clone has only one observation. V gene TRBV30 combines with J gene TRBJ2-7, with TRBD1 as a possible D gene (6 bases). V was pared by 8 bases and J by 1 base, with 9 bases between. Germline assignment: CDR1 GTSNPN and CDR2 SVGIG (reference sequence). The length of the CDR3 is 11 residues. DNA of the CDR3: TGTGCCCTTGGACAGTCCTACGAGCAGTACTTC. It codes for CALGQSYEQYF.

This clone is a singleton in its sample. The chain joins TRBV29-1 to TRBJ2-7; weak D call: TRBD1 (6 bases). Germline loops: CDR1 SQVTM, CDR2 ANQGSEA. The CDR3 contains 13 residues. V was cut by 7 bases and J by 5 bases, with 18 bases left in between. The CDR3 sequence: CSGGGRFANEQYF. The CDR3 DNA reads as TGCAGCGGAGGGGGACGGTTTGCCAACGAGCAGTACTTC.

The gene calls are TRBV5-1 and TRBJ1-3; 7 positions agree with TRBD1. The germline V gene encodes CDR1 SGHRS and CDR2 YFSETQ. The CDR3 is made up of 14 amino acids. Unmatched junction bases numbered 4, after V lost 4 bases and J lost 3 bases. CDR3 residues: CASSTSGGGNTIYF. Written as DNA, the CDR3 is TGCGCCAGCAGCACTTCAGGGGGTGGAAACACCATATATTTT.

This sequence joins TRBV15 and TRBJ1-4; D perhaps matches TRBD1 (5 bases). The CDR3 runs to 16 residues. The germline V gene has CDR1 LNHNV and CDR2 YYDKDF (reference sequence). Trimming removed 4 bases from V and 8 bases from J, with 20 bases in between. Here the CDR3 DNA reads TGTGCCACCAGCAATGCCCCTGGGGCACGCTCCGAAAAACTGTTTTTT. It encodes CATSNAPGARSEKLFF. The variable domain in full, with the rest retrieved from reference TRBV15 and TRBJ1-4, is DAMVIQNPRYQVTQFGKPVTLSCSQTLNHNVMYWYQQKSSQAPKLLFHYYDKDFNNEADTPDNFQSRRPNTSFCFLDIRSPGLGDTAMYLCATSNAPGARSEKLFFGSGTQLSVL.